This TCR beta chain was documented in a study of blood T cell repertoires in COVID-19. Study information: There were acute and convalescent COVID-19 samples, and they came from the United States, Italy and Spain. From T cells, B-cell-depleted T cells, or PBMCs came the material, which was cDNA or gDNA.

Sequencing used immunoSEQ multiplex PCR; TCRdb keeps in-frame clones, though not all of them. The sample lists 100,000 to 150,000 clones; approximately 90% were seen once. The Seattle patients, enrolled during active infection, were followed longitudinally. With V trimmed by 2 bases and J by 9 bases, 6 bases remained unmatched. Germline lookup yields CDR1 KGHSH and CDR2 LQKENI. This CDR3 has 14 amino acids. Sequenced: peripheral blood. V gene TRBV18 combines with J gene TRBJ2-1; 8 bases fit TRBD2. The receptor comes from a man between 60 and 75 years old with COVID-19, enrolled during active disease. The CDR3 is CASSPGRGDVEQFF. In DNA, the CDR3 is TGTGCCAGCTCACCAGGGCGGGGGGACGTTGAGCAGTTCTTC.